This TCR beta chain was observed in a study of T cell clusters in autoimmune cytopenias. Study conclusions and caveats: No cluster-lack signature appeared between secondary cytopenia and chronic lymphocytic leukemia patients, apparently due to lymphoma masking.

Multiplex touch-down PCR amplified TRB using TRB-A and TRB-B pools in one tube. Reanalyzing the multiplex PCR reads, TCRdb keeps one entry per CDR3 protein, without DNA. This sample's table reports approximately 6,400 distinct CDR3 sequences. Turning to this clonotype: The antigen is unknown.

Germline V gene data show CDR1 as SGHNT and CDR2 as YYREEE (reference sequence). CDR3 length: 13 residues. TRB was amplified from around 0.25 ug of peripheral blood genomic DNA per sample. The chain is built from TRBV5-4 and TRBJ1-2; TCRdb designates TRBD1, a call that cannot be tested without DNA. The origin of this receptor is a human donor with an autoimmune cytopenia or autoimmune hepatitis (not recorded which). The sequenced sample was peripheral blood. The CDR3 region is CASSLGGNYGYTF.